The 21 T cell receptor beta chains below come from one sample, sequenced in a study of blood T cell repertoires in COVID-19. Sequencing was performed with immunoSEQ multiplex PCR; in TCRdb, only in-frame clones are kept and a portion is missing. The top ten clones hold more than 2% of a sample with 100,000 to 150,000 clones, roughly 90% of them seen once. The sequencing sample was made of peripheral blood. Receptor source: a man in his sixties or seventies with active COVID-19.

The genes are TRBV6-5 and TRBJ2-1; D is ambiguous. Between the trimmed V and J ends, which lost 2 bases and 10 bases, there was a span of 9 bases. The germline V gene has CDR1 MNHEY and CDR2 SVGAGI. The CDR3 totals 12 residues. The CDR3 protein is CASSYGAQEQFF. In DNA form, the CDR3 reads TGTGCCAGCAGTTACGGAGCCCAGGAGCAGTTCTTC.

The CDR3 DNA reads as TGTGCCAGCAGCTCAGGGACAGGGGGTTCCTATGGCTACACCTTC. This sequence encodes CASSSGTGGSYGYTF. The V call is TRBV7-9, the J call TRBJ1-2, with 11 bases aligning to TRBD1. Looked up from germline, CDR1 is SEHNR and CDR2 is FQNEAQ (reference sequence). The CDR3 is 15 residues long. V lost 4 bases to trimming and J lost 4 bases; unmatched junction nucleotides: 5.

This sequence joins TRBV6-6 and TRBJ2-1; 7 nucleotides agree with TRBD2. Germline assignment: CDR1 MNHNY and CDR2 SVGAGI (reference sequence). Unmatched junction bases numbered 3, after V lost 8 bases and J lost 2 bases. The CDR3 covers 13 residues. CDR3 bases: TGTGCCAGCCCCGGGAGGCCCTACAATGAGCAGTTCTTC. Amino acids: CASPGRPYNEQFF.

This clone appeared a single time. In DNA, the CDR3 is TGTGCCTGGAGGGGACAGGGGGCGAGGGGGGAGACCCAGTACTTC. It specifies CAWRGQGARGETQYF. V and J are TRBV30 and TRBJ2-5; TRBD1 agrees at 12 bases. V shed 3 bases and J 5 bases; nucleotides not matched to a gene: 7. There are 15 residues in the CDR3. Germline values: CDR1 GTSNPN, CDR2 SVGIG (reference sequence).

The chain uses TRBV28 and TRBJ2-5; D is perhaps TRBD2 (6 bases). CDR1 is MDHEN, CDR2 SYDVKM, per germline. This CDR3 contains 14 residues. Trimming removed 5 bases at V and 5 bases at J, with 15 bases between. CDR3 loop: CASSPNAGRETQYF. Here the CDR3 DNA reads TGTGCCAGCAGTCCGAATGCGGGGAGGGAGACCCAGTACTTC.

The CDR3 is CASSETARGGTEAFF. CDR3 DNA sequence: TGTGCCAGCAGCGAAACCGCGAGGGGGGGCACTGAAGCTTTCTTT. The chain recombines TRBV28 with TRBJ1-1; D is perhaps TRBD1 (6 bases). CDR1 and CDR2 from the germline V gene are MDHEN and SYDVKM. The CDR3 totals 15 residues. The V gene lost 6 bases and the J gene lost 4 bases, with 18 bases spanning the gap.

The chain has TRBV7-9 and TRBJ2-7; TRBD1 aligns across 9 bases. After removal of 3 bases from V and 1 base from J, the junction contained 4 bases not matched to a gene. The germline V gene encodes CDR1 SEHNR and CDR2 FQNEAQ (reference sequence). This CDR3 has 15 amino acids. The CDR3 nucleotides are TGTGCCAGCAGCTTTCCGGGACAGGGTTCCTACGAGCAGTACTTC. Protein: CASSFPGQGSYEQYF.

In DNA form, the CDR3 reads TGTGCCACCAGTGATTTCGGCGGGGAGCTGTTTTTT. Translating gives CATSDFGGELFF. The chain joins TRBV24-1 to TRBJ2-2; no definite D call. Per germline, CDR1 KGHDR and CDR2 SFDVKD. The CDR3 has 12 amino acids. V lost 1 base, J lost 7 bases, and 3 bases lay in between.

J is TRBJ2-7 and V is TRBV5-1; the match to TRBD2 covers 10 bases. The CDR3 extends over 14 amino acids. V gave up 6 bases and J gave up 1 base; unmatched junction bases: 4. CDR1 is SGHRS, CDR2 YFSETQ, per germline. This CDR3 reads CASTEREGSYEQYF. Written as DNA, the CDR3 is TGCGCCAGCACGGAGCGGGAGGGATCCTACGAGCAGTACTTC. Based on the CDR3 plus reference TRBV5-1 and TRBJ2-7, the full variable domain is KAGVTQTPRYLIKTRGQQVTLSCSPISGHRSVSWYQQTPGQGLQFLFEYFSETQRNKGNFPGRFSGRQFSNSRSEMNVSTLELGDSALYLCASTEREGSYEQYFGPGTRLTVT.

The chain couples TRBV9 to TRBJ1-2; possible D gene TRBD1, 5 bases. The V gene lost 4 bases and the J gene lost 4 bases, with 14 bases spanning the gap. CDR3 length: 14 residues. Germline V gene data show CDR1 as SGDLS and CDR2 as YYNGEE. CDR3 sequence reads: CASSPGAGPYGYTF. CDR3 nucleotides: TGTGCCAGCAGCCCCGGAGCGGGGCCCTATGGCTACACCTTC.

The chain recombines TRBV4-1 with TRBJ2-6, with D unclear. The germline V gene encodes CDR1 MGHRA and CDR2 YSYEKL. Trimming cost V 1 base and J 2 bases, with 6 bases left between them. The CDR3 consists of 15 residues. The CDR3, as DNA: TGCGCCAGCAGCCAAGGAGAGCCTGGGGCCAACGTCCTGACTTTC. It specifies CASSQGEPGANVLTF.

The gene calls are TRBV6-4 and TRBJ2-3; 8 nucleotides line up with TRBD2. Per the germline V gene, CDR1 is MRHNA and CDR2 is SNTAGT. J was trimmed by 4 bases and V by 0 bases; bases with no gene match: 9. This CDR3 comprises 17 residues. CDR3 in DNA: TGTGCCAGCAGTGACTCGATTCAGCGGGAGTATCCAGATACGCAGTATTTT. This translates into CASSDSIQREYPDTQYF.

V usage is TRBV6-6 and J usage is TRBJ2-7; D possibly corresponds to TRBD1 (6 bases). Per the germline V gene, CDR1 is MNHNY and CDR2 is SVGAGI (reference sequence). The length of the CDR3 is 14 residues. Trimming stripped 1 base from V and 0 bases from J, with 7 bases between. The CDR3 sequence is CASSYLQGSYEQYF. The CDR3 bases are TGTGCCAGCAGTTACTTACAGGGCTCCTACGAGCAGTACTTC.

This clone was detected only once. J is TRBJ1-5 and V is TRBV7-2; unclear D gene. CDR1 and CDR2 from the germline V gene are SGHTA and FQGNSA. V dropped 5 bases and J dropped 2 bases, with 13 bases sitting between them. This CDR3 is 15 amino acids long. Here the CDR3 DNA reads TGTGCCAGCAGCAGCCGGGGTAACGGCAATCAGCCCCAGCATTTT. Translated, it gives CASSSRGNGNQPQHF.

The chain employs TRBV5-1 and TRBJ2-7; D ambiguous. The CDR3 consists of 14 residues. V gave up 1 base and J gave up 7 bases, with 15 bases separating them. Per the germline V gene, CDR1 is SGHRS and CDR2 is YFSETQ. Here the CDR3 DNA reads TGCGCCAGCAGCTTGTCTCCGGGTTCTGTGGAGCAGTACTTC. Translation gives CASSLSPGSVEQYF.

The genes are TRBV11-2 and TRBJ2-1; 13 bases map to TRBD2. Germline lookup yields CDR1 SGHAT and CDR2 FQNNGV. Losses at the gene ends were 6 bases for V and 10 bases for J; bases not matched to a gene: 9. The CDR3 loop spans 15 amino acids. The CDR3 here is CASSGTSGKAIEQFF. The CDR3 bases are TGTGCCAGCAGTGGGACTAGCGGGAAGGCGATAGAGCAGTTCTTC.

The V gene is TRBV6-2 or TRBV6-3, the J gene TRBJ2-7; D might be TRBD2 (6 bases). The CDR3 length is 13 residues. In germline, CDR1 is MNHEY, CDR2 SVGEGT. V was clipped by 5 bases and J by 5 bases, with 13 bases between them. As DNA, the CDR3 is TGTGCCAGCAGTCGAGGAGGGCGGGACGAGCAGTACTTC. Encoded protein: CASSRGGRDEQYF.

This clone was seen only once. The chain recombines TRBV30 with TRBJ2-7; 9 bases agree with TRBD1. Germline CDR1 is GTSNPN and CDR2 is SVGIG (reference sequence). The trim removed 8 bases at V and 2 bases at J, leaving 7 bases unmatched. The CDR3 spans 13 residues. CDR3: CARQDRGTYEQYF. CDR3 DNA: TGTGCCAGGCAGGACAGGGGTACCTACGAGCAGTACTTC. The full variable domain, its missing parts supplied by reference TRBV30 and TRBJ2-7, is SQTIHQWPATLVQPVGSPLSLECTVEGTSNPNLYWYRQAAGRGLQLLFYSVGIGQISSEVPQNLSASRPQDRQFILSSKKLLLSDSGFYLCARQDRGTYEQYFGPGTRLTVT.

This clone was observed a single time. V gene TRBV3-1 (or the pseudogene TRBV3-2) combines with J gene TRBJ2-5; 8 nucleotides match TRBD2. The CDR3 extends over 14 amino acids. Germline V gives CDR1 LGHDT, CDR2 YNNKEL (reference sequence). J lost 4 bases, V lost 5 bases, and 6 bases had no gene match. The CDR3 here is CASSRSGSRETQYF. The CDR3 DNA follows: TGTGCCAGCAGCAGGAGCGGGAGTAGAGAGACCCAGTACTTC.

The rearrangement links TRBV28 to TRBJ2-2, with TRBD1 matching 9 bases. The CDR3 is made up of 16 amino acids. Germline CDR1 reads MDHEN; CDR2 reads SYDVKM. J gave up 1 base and V 6 bases, and 6 bases lay outside the gene matches. The CDR3 loop is CASRSQDRGNTGELFF. In nucleotides, the CDR3 is TGTGCCAGCAGGTCACAGGACAGGGGGAACACCGGGGAGCTGTTTTTT. Complete variable domain (other parts from reference TRBV28 and TRBJ2-2): DVKVTQSSRYLVKRTGEKVFLECVQDMDHENMFWYRQDPGLGLRLIYFSYDVKMKEKGDIPEGYSVSREKKERFSLILESASTNQTSMYLCASRSQDRGNTGELFFGEGSRLTVL.

The chain links TRBV18 to TRBJ2-3, with D possibly TRBD1 on 5 matching bases. CDR3 length: 12 amino acids. The germline CDR1 and CDR2 sequences are KGHSH and LQKENI. Trimming left V 6 bases short and J 3 bases short, with 7 bases between. CDR3 amino acids: CASSSGTDTQYF. CDR3 nucleotides: TGTGCCAGCTCCTCAGGGACAGATACGCAGTATTTT.